This TCR beta chain was sequenced in a study of glioma-infiltrating T cells after dendritic cell vaccination. Points from the study as a whole: Complete blood and tumor specimen sets were limited to few patients.

The CDR3 extends over 16 amino acids. In germline, CDR1 is ENHRY, CDR2 SYGVKD. V shed 4 bases and J shed 5 bases, with 19 bases lying between them. The time point was: after dendritic cell vaccination, including at tumor progression/relapse. In the case of this clone: Its antigen is unidentified.

Generated by immunoSEQ multiplex PCR, the TCRdb table keeps only in-frame clones and is missing some. The sample has 50,000 to 60,000 clones, about 80% seen once. The sequencing used blood, collected after dendritic cell vaccination. The chain is built from TRBV10-3 and TRBJ2-3; D might be TRBD2 (6 bases). This clonotype was sampled from a human donor with glioblastoma. The CDR3 protein is CAISGGTGRGGDTQYF. The DNA of the CDR3 is TGTGCCATCAGTGGGGGGACTGGGAGAGGCGGAGATACGCAGTATTTT.